This TCR beta chain appears in the sequencing data of a study of blood T cell repertoires in COVID-19. Study as a whole: COVID-19 samples from acute and convalescent phases originated in the United States, Italy and Spain. Nucleic acid was either cDNA or gDNA, and it came from T cells, B-cell-depleted T cells, or PBMCs.

Study processing details: From reference gene primer amplification, estimates of nucleated cell counts were derived. Generated by immunoSEQ multiplex PCR, the TCRdb table keeps only in-frame clones and is missing some. For V, J and clone size, that table is used; D and trimming come from the DNA. Among about 170,000 clones listed, approximately 84% were seen once. The Seattle site enrolled patients during active infection and followed them longitudinally. Germline V CDR1 and CDR2: LNHDA, SQIVND (reference sequence). The CDR3 length is 13 residues. V gave up 9 bases and J gave up 4 bases, with 13 bases separating them.

The gene calls are TRBV19 and TRBJ1-3, with a tentative D call TRBD1 (5 bases). The source material was peripheral blood. The sequence was obtained from an elderly woman with COVID-19, enrolled during active disease. Here the CDR3 reads CARPTRGGNTIYF. CDR3 sequence (DNA): TGTGCCAGGCCGACTAGGGGAGGAAACACCATATATTTT. Looking up the rest from reference TRBV19 and TRBJ1-3 gives the full variable domain: DGGITQSPKYLFRKEGQNVTLSCEQNLNHDAMYWYRQDPGQGLRLIYYSQIVNDFQKGDIAEGYSVSREKKESFPLTVTSAQKNPTAFYLCARPTRGGNTIYFGEGSWLTVV.